These T cell receptor beta chains were read from a single sample in a study of long-term antiretroviral therapy in people with HIV. TCRdb's copy holds only in-frame clones and misses some; the assay was immunoSEQ multiplex PCR. In the table there are about 43,000 clones, 94% of which are singletons. Material: unsorted PBMCs, obtained 9.2 years after starting antiretroviral therapy. Receptor source: a young man with HIV. CDR3s include the opening cysteine and the closing phenylalanine or tryptophan. A D gene is named only where the DNA matches it firmly. For some rows the clone size is stated as once, few or many, or as a class when expanded; others skip it.

size: .; D: TRBD1; J: TRBJ1-3; V: TRBV19; DNA: TGTGCCAGTAGTAAGCCGGGACAGAGCCTCTCTGGAAACACCATATATTTT; CDR3: CASSKPGQSLSGNTIYF
size: .; D: .; J: TRBJ1-5; V: TRBV5-1; DNA: TGCGCCAGCAGCTCAGGAGGCGGGCAGCCCCAGCATTTT; CDR3: CASSSGGGQPQHF
size: .; D: TRBD1; J: TRBJ1-1; V: TRBV5-6; DNA: TGTGCCAGCAGCGCCCCAGGGGGCGCAAGGTTGGGCACTGAAGCTTTCTTT; CDR3: CASSAPGGARLGTEAFF
size: .; D: TRBD2; J: TRBJ2-3; V: TRBV29-1; DNA: TGCAGCGGACTCATTCCGCGGACTAGCGGGGACACAGATACGCAGTATTTT; CDR3: CSGLIPRTSGDTDTQYF
size: .; D: TRBD1; J: TRBJ2-7; V: TRBV7-9; DNA: TGTGCCAGCAGCTTAAATGGACAGGGGGTGTACGAGCAGTACTTC; CDR3: CASSLNGQGVYEQYF
size: .; D: .; J: TRBJ2-7; V: TRBV7-9; DNA: TGTGCCAGCAGCCATCAAGGTACCTACGAGCAGTACTTC; CDR3: CASSHQGTYEQYF
size: .; D: .; J: TRBJ2-3; V: TRBV6-5; DNA: TGTGCCAGCAGTTACAACAACGGGGGAACAGATACGCAGTATTTT; CDR3: CASSYNNGGTDTQYF
size: .; D: TRBD2; J: TRBJ2-3; V: TRBV9; DNA: TGTGCCAGCAGCGTAGACCCTAGCGGGGGATCAGATACGCAGTATTTT; CDR3: CASSVDPSGGSDTQYF
size: .; D: TRBD1; J: TRBJ2-3; V: TRBV6-6; DNA: TGTGCCAGCAGATGGACAGGGGCCACGCAGTATTTT; CDR3: CASRWTGATQYF
size: .; D: .; J: TRBJ1-1; V: TRBV6-5; DNA: TGTGCCAGCAGTTACTCAGGGTCCCTGAACACTGAAGCTTTCTTT; CDR3: CASSYSGSLNTEAFF
size: .; D: .; J: TRBJ1-5; V: TRBV7-9; DNA: TGTGCCAGCAGCTTAGCCGGAAGCAAGGGGCCCCAGCATTTT; CDR3: CASSLAGSKGPQHF
size: .; D: TRBD2; J: TRBJ2-1; V: TRBV11-3; DNA: TGTGCCAGCAGCTTAGCCCCCTACCGGACTAGCGGGGACAATGAGCAGTTCTTC; CDR3: CASSLAPYRTSGDNEQFF
size: .; D: .; J: TRBJ2-5; V: TRBV7-3; DNA: TGTGCCAGCAGCTTCGGGTCTCAAGAGACCCAGTACTTC; CDR3: CASSFGSQETQYF
size: once; D: .; J: TRBJ1-5; V: TRBV30; DNA: TGTGCCTGGAGCGAGACATGGGATCAGCCCCAGCATTTT; CDR3: CAWSETWDQPQHF
size: .; D: TRBD1; J: TRBJ1-3; V: TRBV10-3; DNA: TGTGCCATCAGAAGACAGGGGAATTCTGGAAACACCATATATTTT; CDR3: CAIRRQGNSGNTIYF
size: once; D: .; J: TRBJ1-3; V: TRBV7-3; DNA: TGTGCCAGCAGCTCGAAACCTGGAAACACCATATATTTT; CDR3: CASSSKPGNTIYF
size: .; D: .; J: TRBJ1-1; V: TRBV19; DNA: TGTGCCAGTAGGAGGACGGTTGAAGCTTTCTTT; CDR3: CASRRTVEAFF
size: .; D: .; J: TRBJ2-3; V: TRBV7-2; DNA: TGTGCCAGCAGCTGGGATAGACCCCTGACGTCCACAGATACGCAGTATTTT; CDR3: CASSWDRPLTSTDTQYF
size: .; D: .; J: TRBJ1-2; V: TRBV7-3; DNA: TGTGCCAGCAGCCTCACGGTGACAGGCGGCGGCTACACCTTC; CDR3: CASSLTVTGGGYTF
size: .; D: .; J: TRBJ1-2; V: TRBV28; DNA: TGTGCCAGCAGGACCACAGGGAATGGCTACACCTTC; CDR3: CASRTTGNGYTF
size: once; D: .; J: TRBJ1-5; V: TRBV19; DNA: TGTGCCAGTAGGGTCCAGGCTAATCAGCCCCAGCATTTT; CDR3: CASRVQANQPQHF
size: .; D: .; J: TRBJ1-1; V: TRBV5-1; DNA: TGCGCCAGCAGCTTCGAAGCTAAGACTGAAGCTTTCTTT; CDR3: CASSFEAKTEAFF
size: once; D: .; J: TRBJ1-1; V: TRBV28; DNA: TGTGCCAGCAGCCAAGTTGTGGGGAACACTGAAGCTTTCTTT; CDR3: CASSQVVGNTEAFF
size: .; D: TRBD2; J: TRBJ2-7; V: TRBV28; DNA: TGTGCCAGCAGTTTATCACCTAGCGGGGCCTCCTACGAGCAGTACTTC; CDR3: CASSLSPSGASYEQYF
size: few; D: TRBD1; J: TRBJ1-6; V: TRBV4-1; DNA: TGCGCCAGCAGCCAAGTCCTGGGACAGGGTATTGATTCACCCCTCCACTTT; CDR3: CASSQVLGQGIDSPLHF
size: .; D: .; J: TRBJ1-2; V: TRBV18; DNA: TGTGCCAGCTCACCGACAGTGATAGGAGACTATGGCTACACCTTC; CDR3: CASSPTVIGDYGYTF
size: .; D: .; J: TRBJ2-2; V: TRBV19; DNA: TGTGCCAGTACCCTCCCAACCGGGGAGCTGTTTTTT; CDR3: CASTLPTGELFF
size: .; D: .; J: TRBJ1-3; V: TRBV6-1; DNA: TGTGCCAGCAGCATACAGTCTACTGGAAACACCATATATTTT; CDR3: CASSIQSTGNTIYF
size: .; D: TRBD2; J: TRBJ2-3; V: TRBV6-4; DNA: TGTGCCAGCAGTCTAGCGGGGGGCGGGACAGATACGCAGTATTTT; CDR3: CASSLAGGGTDTQYF
size: .; D: TRBD2; J: TRBJ2-1; V: TRBV9; DNA: TGTGCCAGCAGCGTAGAAGGGACTAGCGGGGTCCCCTACAATGAGCAGTTCTTC; CDR3: CASSVEGTSGVPYNEQFF
size: .; D: TRBD1; J: TRBJ1-4; V: TRBV6-1; DNA: TGTGCCAGCAGCCATCGACAGGGAGGGGATGAAAAACTGTTTTTT; CDR3: CASSHRQGGDEKLFF
size: .; D: .; J: TRBJ1-5; V: TRBV28; DNA: TGTGCCAGCACCCCTTATAGCAATCAGCCCCAGCATTTT; CDR3: CASTPYSNQPQHF
size: .; D: .; J: TRBJ1-1; V: TRBV2; DNA: TGTGCCAGCAGCGCCCGCTCTAGTTCGGACACTGAAGCTTTCTTT; CDR3: CASSARSSSDTEAFF
size: .; D: .; J: TRBJ2-3; V: TRBV6-6; DNA: TGTGCCAGCAGCTTCGGCACAGATACGCAGTATTTT; CDR3: CASSFGTDTQYF
size: .; D: TRBD2; J: TRBJ2-5; V: TRBV5-5; DNA: TGTGCCAGCAGCTCGGGACTAGCGGGGATGAGGCAAGAGACCCAGTACTTC; CDR3: CASSSGLAGMRQETQYF
size: .; D: .; J: TRBJ1-4; V: TRBV6-1; DNA: TGTGCCAGCCGGGGGACGGGCGAAAAACTGTTTTTT; CDR3: CASRGTGEKLFF
size: .; D: .; J: TRBJ2-3; V: TRBV29-1; DNA: TGCAGCGTTGACTGGGGTGTCACAGATACGCAGTATTTT; CDR3: CSVDWGVTDTQYF
size: .; D: .; J: TRBJ2-7; V: TRBV10-2; DNA: TGCGCCAGCAGTGAGGCGCCGTACGAGCAGTACTTC; CDR3: CASSEAPYEQYF
size: .; D: TRBD2; J: TRBJ2-5; V: TRBV6-1; DNA: TGTGCCAGCAGTGAAATCGGGGGGGGTCAAGAGACCCAGTACTTC; CDR3: CASSEIGGGQETQYF
size: .; D: .; J: TRBJ2-7; V: TRBV7-2; DNA: TGTGCCAGCAGCTTATCGCAGACGACTAAAGAGCAGTACTTC; CDR3: CASSLSQTTKEQYF